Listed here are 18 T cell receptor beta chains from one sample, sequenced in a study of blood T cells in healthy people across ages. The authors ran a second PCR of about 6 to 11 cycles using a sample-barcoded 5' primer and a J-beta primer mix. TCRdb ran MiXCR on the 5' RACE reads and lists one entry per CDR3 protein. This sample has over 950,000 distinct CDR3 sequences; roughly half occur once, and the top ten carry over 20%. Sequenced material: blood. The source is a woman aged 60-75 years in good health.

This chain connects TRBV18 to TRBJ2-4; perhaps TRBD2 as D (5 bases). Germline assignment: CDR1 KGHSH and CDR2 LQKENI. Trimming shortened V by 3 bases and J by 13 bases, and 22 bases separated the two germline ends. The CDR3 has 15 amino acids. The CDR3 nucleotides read TGTGCCAGCTCACCTCACCCGGATAGGTCTGGCGGGCAGTACTTC. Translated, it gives CASSPHPDRSGGQYF.

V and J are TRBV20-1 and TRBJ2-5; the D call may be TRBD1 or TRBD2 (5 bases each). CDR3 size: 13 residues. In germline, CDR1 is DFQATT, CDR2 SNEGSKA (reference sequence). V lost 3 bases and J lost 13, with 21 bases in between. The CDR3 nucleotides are TGCAGTGCTAGTGAGGGACCGAGTCGTAAGGGGTACTTC. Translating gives CSASEGPSRKGYF.

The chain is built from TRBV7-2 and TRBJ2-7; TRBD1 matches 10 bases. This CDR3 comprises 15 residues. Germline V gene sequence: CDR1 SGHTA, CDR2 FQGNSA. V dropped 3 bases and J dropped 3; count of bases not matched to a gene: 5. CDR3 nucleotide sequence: TGTGCCAGCAGCTTTCAAGGGACAGGGGTCTACGAGCAGTACTTC. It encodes CASSFQGTGVYEQYF.

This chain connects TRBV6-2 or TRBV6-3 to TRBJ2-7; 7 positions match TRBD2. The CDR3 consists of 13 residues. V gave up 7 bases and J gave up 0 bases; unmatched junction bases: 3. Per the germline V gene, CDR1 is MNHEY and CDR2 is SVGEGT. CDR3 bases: TGTGCCAGCAAGCGGGGAAGCTCCTACGAGCAGTACTTC. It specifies CASKRGSSYEQYF.

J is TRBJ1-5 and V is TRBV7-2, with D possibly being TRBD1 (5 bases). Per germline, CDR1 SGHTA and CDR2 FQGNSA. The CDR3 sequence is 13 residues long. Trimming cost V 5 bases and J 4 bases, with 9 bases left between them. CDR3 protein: CASSRDLNQPQHF. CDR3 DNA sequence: TGTGCCAGCAGCCGGGACCTTAATCAGCCCCAGCATTTT.

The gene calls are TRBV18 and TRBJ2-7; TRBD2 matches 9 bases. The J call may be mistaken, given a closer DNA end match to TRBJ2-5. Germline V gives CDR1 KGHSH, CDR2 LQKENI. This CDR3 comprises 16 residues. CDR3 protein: CASSPPGLAQAETQYF. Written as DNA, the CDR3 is TGTGCCAGCTCACCACCGGGACTAGCCCAGGCGGAGACCCAGTACTTC.

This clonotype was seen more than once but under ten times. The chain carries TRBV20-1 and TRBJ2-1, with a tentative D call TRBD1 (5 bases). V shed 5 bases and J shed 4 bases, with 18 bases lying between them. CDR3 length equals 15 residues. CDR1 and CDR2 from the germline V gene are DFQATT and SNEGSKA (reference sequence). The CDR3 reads CSAPDPGFGYNEQFF. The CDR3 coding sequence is TGCAGTGCTCCAGACCCAGGGTTCGGGTACAATGAGCAGTTCTTC.

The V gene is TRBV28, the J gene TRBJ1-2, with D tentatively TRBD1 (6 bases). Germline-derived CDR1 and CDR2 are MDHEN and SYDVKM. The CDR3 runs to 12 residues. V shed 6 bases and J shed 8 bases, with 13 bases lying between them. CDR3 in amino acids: CASRTGSRGYTF. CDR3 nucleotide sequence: TGTGCCAGCAGGACAGGTTCGCGAGGCTACACCTTC.

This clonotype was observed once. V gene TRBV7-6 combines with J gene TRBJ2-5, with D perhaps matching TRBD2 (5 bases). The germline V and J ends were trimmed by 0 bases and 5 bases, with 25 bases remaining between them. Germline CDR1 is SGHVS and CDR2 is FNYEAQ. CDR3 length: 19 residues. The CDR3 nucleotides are TGTGCCAGCAGCTTAGCCGAGGCCTTAGCCCTCTACGGCGGGGAGACCCAGTACTTC. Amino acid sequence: CASSLAEALALYGGETQYF.

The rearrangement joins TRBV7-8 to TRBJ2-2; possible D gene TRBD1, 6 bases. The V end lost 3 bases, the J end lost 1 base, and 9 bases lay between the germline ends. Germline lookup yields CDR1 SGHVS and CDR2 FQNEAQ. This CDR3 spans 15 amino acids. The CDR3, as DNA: TGTGCCAGCAGCTTCCTACAGGGGAACACCGGGGAGCTGTTTTTT. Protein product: CASSFLQGNTGELFF.

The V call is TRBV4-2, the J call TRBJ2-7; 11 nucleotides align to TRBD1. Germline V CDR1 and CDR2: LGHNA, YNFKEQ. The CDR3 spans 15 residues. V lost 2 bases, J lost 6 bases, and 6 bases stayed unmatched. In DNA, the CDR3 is TGTGCCAGCAGCCAAAGGGACAGGGGGTTGGTCGAGCAGTACTTC. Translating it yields CASSQRDRGLVEQYF.

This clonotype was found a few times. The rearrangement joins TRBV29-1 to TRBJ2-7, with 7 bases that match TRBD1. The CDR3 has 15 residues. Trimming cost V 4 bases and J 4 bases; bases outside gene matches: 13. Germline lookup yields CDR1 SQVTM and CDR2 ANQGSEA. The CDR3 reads CSVVGTEGSRYEQYF. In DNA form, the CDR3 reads TGCAGCGTTGTGGGGACAGAGGGGAGTAGGTACGAGCAGTACTTC.

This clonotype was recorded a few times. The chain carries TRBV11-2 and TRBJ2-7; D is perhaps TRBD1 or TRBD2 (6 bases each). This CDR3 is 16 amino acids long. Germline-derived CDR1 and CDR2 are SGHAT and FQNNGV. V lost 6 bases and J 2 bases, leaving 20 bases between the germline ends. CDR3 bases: TGTGCCAGCAGTCCACGCCCCAAGGGGGGTACCTACGAGCAGTACTTC. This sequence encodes CASSPRPKGGTYEQYF.

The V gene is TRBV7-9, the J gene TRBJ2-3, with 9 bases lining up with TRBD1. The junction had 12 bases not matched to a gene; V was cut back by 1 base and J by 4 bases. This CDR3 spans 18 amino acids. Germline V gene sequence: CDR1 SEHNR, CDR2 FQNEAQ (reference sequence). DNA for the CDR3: TGTGCCAGCAGCTTAGAATTTGGACAGGGGTATATCTCAGATACGCAGTATTTT. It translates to CASSLEFGQGYISDTQYF.

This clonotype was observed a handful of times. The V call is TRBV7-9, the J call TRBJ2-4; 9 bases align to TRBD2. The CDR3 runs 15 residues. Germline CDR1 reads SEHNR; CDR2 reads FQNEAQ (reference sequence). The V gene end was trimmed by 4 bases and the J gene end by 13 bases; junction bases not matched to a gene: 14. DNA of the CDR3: TGTGCCAGCAGCTCCCTTTTTAGCGGGAGAGAGGAGCAGTACTTC. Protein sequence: CASSSLFSGREEQYF. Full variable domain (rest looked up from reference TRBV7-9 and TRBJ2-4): DTGVSQNPRHKITKRGQNVTFRCDPISEHNRLYWYRQTLGQGPEFLTYFQNEAQLEKSRLLSDRFSAERPKGSFSTLEIQRTEQGDSAMYLCASSSLFSGREEQYFGAGTRLSVL.

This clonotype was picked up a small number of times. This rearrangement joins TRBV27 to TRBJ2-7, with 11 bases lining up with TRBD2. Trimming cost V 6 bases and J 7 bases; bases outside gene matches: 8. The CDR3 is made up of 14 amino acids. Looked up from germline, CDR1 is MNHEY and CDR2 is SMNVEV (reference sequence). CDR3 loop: CASRLAGGPGEQYF. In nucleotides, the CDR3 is TGTGCCAGCAGGTTAGCGGGAGGGCCGGGTGAGCAGTACTTC.

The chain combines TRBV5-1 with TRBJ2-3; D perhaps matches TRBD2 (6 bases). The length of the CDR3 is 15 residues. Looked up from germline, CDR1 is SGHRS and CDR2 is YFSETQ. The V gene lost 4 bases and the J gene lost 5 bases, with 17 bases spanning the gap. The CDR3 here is CASSPLSPAGDTQYF. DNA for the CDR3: TGCGCCAGCAGCCCTCTCAGCCCAGCGGGAGATACGCAGTATTTT.

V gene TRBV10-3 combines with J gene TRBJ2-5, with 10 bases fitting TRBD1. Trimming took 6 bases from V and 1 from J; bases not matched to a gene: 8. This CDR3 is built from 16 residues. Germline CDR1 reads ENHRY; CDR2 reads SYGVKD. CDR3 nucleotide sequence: TGTGCCATCAGCAATCCGGGACAGGGGCCCCAAGAGACCCAGTACTTC. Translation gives CAISNPGQGPQETQYF.